The present T cell receptor (beta chain) was sequenced within a study of OX40 agonist ivuxolimab in advanced cancers. Study-level information: Dose-escalation patients were diagnosed with hepatocellular carcinoma, melanoma, renal cell cancer or head and neck cancer. One hepatocellular carcinoma and two cutaneous melanoma patients partially responded. Study-level findings and limits: Some of the lowest clonal expansion was seen in partial responders at 0.1-3.0 mg/kg.

The CDR3 is 13 amino acids. Germline V gene lookup returns CDR1 MGHDK and CDR2 SYGVNS. V lost 6 bases and J 4 bases, leaving 12 bases between the germline ends. As regards this clone: Its antigen is undetermined.

Samples of blood were obtained at baseline, on cycle 4 day 1, and on cycle 7 day 1. Here immunoSEQ multiplex PCR was the method, and the copy in TCRdb shows in-frame clones only, minus some. The sample lists around 80,000 clones, around 90% occurring once. The clonotype comes from an adult with an advanced solid tumor such as melanoma, head and neck, liver or kidney cancer. This specimen was CD4+ or CD8+ T cells sorted from blood, taken in a trial of the OX40 agonist ivuxolimab. The V call is TRBV25-1, the J call TRBJ2-5, with unresolved D. Here the CDR3 DNA reads TGTGCCAGCAGCTTAGGATGGGGAGAGACCCAGTACTTC. The encoded protein is CASSLGWGETQYF.